The 24 T cell receptor beta chains below come from one sample, sequenced in a study of blood T cell repertoires in COVID-19. The repertoire was sequenced with immunoSEQ multiplex PCR; TCRdb's copy has only in-frame clones and lacks some. The sample contains fewer than 250,000 clones, about 85% of which appear only once. The material sequenced was peripheral blood. These receptors all come from a woman in her sixties with active or convalescent COVID-19.

This rearrangement joins TRBV7-2 to TRBJ2-7; D is ambiguous. Deletions cut 1 base from V and 3 bases from J, with 7 bases between. This CDR3 spans 13 amino acids. CDR1 is SGHTA and CDR2 is FQGNSA in the germline V gene. The CDR3 is CASSLGHLYEQYV. The CDR3 DNA sequence: TGTGCCAGCAGCTTAGGACACCTCTACGAGCAGTACGTC.

The chain carries TRBV3-1 (or the pseudogene TRBV3-2) and TRBJ1-2; weak D call: TRBD1 (5 bases). This CDR3 is built from 14 residues. The germline V and J ends were trimmed by 2 bases and 6 bases, with 13 bases remaining between them. The germline CDR1 and CDR2 sequences are LGHDT and YNNKEL (reference sequence). The CDR3 bases are TGTGCCAGCAGCCAACCCGAAGCAGGGCATGGCTACACCTTC. This translates into CASSQPEAGHGYTF.

The rearrangement links TRBV19 to TRBJ2-7, with D possibly matching TRBD1 (5 bases). The CDR3 extends over 13 amino acids. The V and J ends lost 4 bases and 7 bases respectively, with 14 bases between them. The germline CDR1 and CDR2 sequences are LNHDA and SQIVND (reference sequence). The CDR3 sequence is CASSTRSGREQYF. As DNA, the CDR3 is TGTGCCAGTAGTACGAGGTCAGGGCGGGAGCAGTACTTC. Using reference TRBV19 and TRBJ2-7 for the parts outside the CDR3, the full variable domain is DGGITQSPKYLFRKEGQNVTLSCEQNLNHDAMYWYRQDPGQGLRLIYYSQIVNDFQKGDIAEGYSVSREKKESFPLTVTSAQKNPTAFYLCASSTRSGREQYFGPGTRLTVT.

In its sample, this clone was seen once. This chain uses TRBV11-2 with TRBJ2-3; 13 nucleotides match TRBD2. The CDR3 consists of 15 residues. Per the germline V gene, CDR1 is SGHAT and CDR2 is FQNNGV. V shed 5 bases and J 1 base; nucleotides not matched to a gene: 0. The DNA of the CDR3 is TGTGCCAGCAGCGGACTAGCGGGGGGCACAGATACGCAGTATTTT. Its protein is CASSGLAGGTDTQYF.

V is TRBV7-6 and J is TRBJ1-5; D is uncertain. Per germline, CDR1 SGHVS and CDR2 FNYEAQ. The CDR3 has 13 amino acids. V was pared by 1 base and J by 7 bases, with 8 bases between. The CDR3 is CASSLGRGQPQHF. DNA of the CDR3: TGTGCCAGCAGCTTAGGGCGGGGACAGCCCCAGCATTTT.

The chain employs TRBV30 and TRBJ1-2, with 9 bases matching TRBD1. The CDR3 consists of 12 residues. Germline-derived CDR1 and CDR2 are GTSNPN and SVGIG (reference sequence). V shed 3 bases, J shed 7 bases, and the junction held 3 bases outside the gene matches. CDR3 DNA sequence: TGTGCCTGGAGACAGGGGGCAAGTGGCTACACCTTC. Its translation is CAWRQGASGYTF.

The chain uses TRBV28 and TRBJ2-7, with D tentatively TRBD2 (7 bases). The V gene lost 10 bases and the J gene lost 7 bases, with 17 bases spanning the gap. The CDR3 consists of 12 residues. The germline CDR1 and CDR2 sequences are MDHEN and SYDVKM. Written as DNA, the CDR3 is TGTGCCACAGAAGGGGGGGCCAGGGAGCAGTACGTC. Translating gives CATEGGAREQYV.

The chain is built from TRBV7-8 and TRBJ2-7; D unresolved. Germline values: CDR1 SGHVS, CDR2 FQNEAQ. This CDR3 spans 13 amino acids. The ends were cut back, 4 bases at V and 4 bases at J, with 11 bases in the middle. The CDR3 loop reads CASSSSTEYEQYV. For the CDR3, the DNA is TGTGCCAGCAGCTCCTCCACAGAGTACGAGCAGTACGTC.

With regard to this clone: The junction departs from the called germline gene at one end, perhaps through a read error. The chain links TRBV7-7 to TRBJ2-1, with TRBD2 matching 14 bases. The CDR3 length is 15 residues. The germline V gene has CDR1 SSHAT and CDR2 FNYEAQ (reference sequence). The CDR3 is CASSQGLAGANEQFF. The CDR3 bases are TGTGCTAGCAGCCAGGGACTAGCGGGAGCCAATGAGCAGTTCTTC.

The rearrangement uses TRBV5-1 and TRBJ2-3; 8 positions agree with TRBD1. Germline V gene lookup returns CDR1 SGHRS and CDR2 YFSETQ. J lost 1 base, V lost 1 base, and 5 bases had no gene match. The CDR3 runs to 16 residues. The CDR3 protein is CASSLPGGEGTDTQYF. In DNA form, the CDR3 reads TGCGCCAGCAGCTTGCCAGGGGGCGAGGGCACAGATACGCAGTATTTT.

The V and J genes are TRBV2 and TRBJ2-7, with 11 bases lining up with TRBD2. Germline lookup yields CDR1 SNHLY and CDR2 FYNNEI. Trimming took 2 bases from V and 6 from J; bases not matched to a gene: 12. There are 17 residues in the CDR3. CDR3 sequence (DNA): TGTGCCAGCAGTGAACTTATCGCGACTAGCGGGATGGGCGAGCAGTACTTC. As protein: CASSELIATSGMGEQYF.

The chain uses TRBV3-1 (or the pseudogene TRBV3-2) and TRBJ2-5; D may be TRBD1 (5 bases). Germline lookup yields CDR1 LGHDT and CDR2 YNNKEL (reference sequence). This CDR3 has 15 amino acids. V gave up 0 bases and J gave up 1 base, with 9 bases separating them. CDR3 amino acids: CASSQEGLVQETQYF. CDR3 nucleotides: TGTGCCAGCAGCCAAGAGGGGCTGGTCCAAGAGACCCAGTACTTC.

The chain joins TRBV7-2 to TRBJ1-2; 12 bases line up with TRBD1. The V and J ends lost 4 bases and 7 bases, in that order; junction bases with no gene match: 13. This CDR3 comprises 17 residues. CDR1 and CDR2 (germline): SGHTA, FQGNSA. The CDR3 DNA sequence: TGTGCCAGCAGCTCCGATACGGGACAGGGGGCTTTAGGTGGCTACACCTTC. Translating gives CASSSDTGQGALGGYTF.

The chain recombines TRBV29-1 with TRBJ1-1; tentative D call: TRBD1 (6 bases). The V end was cut by 4 bases, the J end by 7 bases, with 16 bases between. CDR1 and CDR2 from the germline V gene are SQVTM and ANQGSEA. The CDR3 spans 13 residues. CDR3 in amino acids: CSVVGAGVGEAFF. Here the CDR3 DNA reads TGCAGCGTTGTTGGGGCAGGGGTTGGTGAAGCTTTCTTT.

The gene calls are TRBV19 and TRBJ2-5, with D possibly TRBD2 on 5 matching bases. CDR1 is LNHDA, CDR2 SQIVND, per germline (reference sequence). The CDR3 sequence is 12 residues long. Trimming cost V 5 bases and J 4 bases, with 8 bases left between them. CDR3 region: CASSEGGETQYF. CDR3 bases: TGTGCCAGTAGTGAGGGTGGAGAGACCCAGTACTTC.

This chain uses TRBV23-1 with TRBJ2-1; a weak D match, TRBD1 (6 bases). TRBV23-1 is identified as an open reading frame with a role that is uncertain. The CDR3 consists of 12 residues. Deletions cut 2 bases from V and 14 bases from J, with 13 bases between. The chain's CDR3 is CASSQGGQGKFF. The CDR3 coding sequence is TGCGCCAGCAGTCAAGGGGGCCAGGGGAAGTTCTTC.

The gene calls are TRBV6-5 and TRBJ1-1, with unresolved D. CDR3 length equals 12 residues. Trimming shortened V by 7 bases and J by 6 bases, and 12 bases separated the two germline ends. The V gene's germline CDR1 is MNHEY and CDR2 SVGAGI. CDR3 sequence (DNA): TGTGCCAGCATCTTCCCTCCCCCTGAAGCTTTCTTT. Protein product: CASIFPPPEAFF.

The chain combines TRBV7-9 with TRBJ2-1; maybe TRBD2 (5 bases). V lost 1 base and J lost 3, with 16 bases in between. This CDR3 has 17 amino acids. The V gene's germline CDR1 is SEHNR and CDR2 FQNEAQ (reference sequence). The CDR3, as DNA: TGTGCCAGCAGCTTAGGTTTTCGCATTGAGGGCTACAATGAGCAGTTCTTC. Translated: CASSLGFRIEGYNEQFF.

The gene calls are TRBV5-1 and TRBJ1-2, with TRBD1 identical over 7 bases. The length of the CDR3 is 14 residues. Trimming cost V 5 bases and J 8 bases; bases outside gene matches: 12. CDR1 and CDR2 from the germline V gene are SGHRS and YFSETQ. The CDR3 DNA follows: TGCGCCAGCAGTTCCGACAGGGAAATTCGGGGCTACACCTTC. Protein: CASSSDREIRGYTF.

This clone was observed a few times. At one of its ends the junction is not consistent with the germline gene, which may arise from a read error. The gene calls are TRBV3-1 (or the pseudogene TRBV3-2) and TRBJ1-6; D not resolved. The CDR3 is made up of 13 amino acids. Germline V CDR1 and CDR2: LGHDT, YNNKEL (reference sequence). The CDR3 is CASSQGEGRPFHF. For the CDR3, the DNA is TGTGCCAGCAGCCAAGGGGAGGGCAGACCCTTCCACTTT.

The genes are TRBV7-2 and TRBJ1-5; 8 positions match TRBD1. The CDR3 has 15 residues. Germline CDR1 reads SGHTA; CDR2 reads FQGNSA. The J segment lost 3 bases and the V segment lost 3 bases, leaving 4 bases of the junction unmatched. The CDR3 loop is CASSFYRGDNQPQHF. As DNA, the CDR3 is TGTGCCAGCAGCTTTTACAGGGGGGACAATCAGCCCCAGCATTTT.

The chain employs TRBV10-3 and TRBJ2-7; TRBD1 matches at 8 bases. Unmatched junction bases numbered 0, after V lost 0 bases and J lost 2 bases. The length of the CDR3 is 14 residues. Germline values: CDR1 ENHRY, CDR2 SYGVKD. The CDR3 reads CAISESGQAYEQYF. The CDR3 nucleotides read TGTGCCATCAGTGAGTCGGGACAGGCCTACGAGCAGTACTTC.

A few counts support this clone. This sequence joins TRBV7-2 and TRBJ2-2; 11 positions agree with TRBD2. There are 17 residues in the CDR3. The ends lost 5 bases at V and 3 bases at J; junction bases unmatched: 8. Germline V gene lookup returns CDR1 SGHTA and CDR2 FQGNSA. In nucleotides, the CDR3 is TGTGCCAGCAGCCCCACTGGGACTAGCGGAGACACCGGGGAGCTGTTTTTT. Its translation is CASSPTGTSGDTGELFF.

The V call is TRBV6-5, the J call TRBJ1-5; 10 bases agree with TRBD1. J lost 6 bases, V lost 11 bases, and 7 bases had no gene match. CDR3 length equals 13 residues. Germline V CDR1 and CDR2: MNHEY, SVGAGI. The CDR3 DNA sequence: TGTGCCTCTGGGACAGGGGAGGGTCAGCCCCAGCATTTT. Translation: CASGTGEGQPQHF.